One TCR beta chain is described in this entry. Its antigen remains unknown. There are 15 residues in the CDR3. CDR1 and CDR2 (germline): LNHDA, SQIVND (reference sequence). Trimming cost V 5 bases and J 2 bases; bases outside gene matches: 8. These data originate in a study of OX40 agonist ivuxolimab in advanced cancers. About the research overall: In this trial design, patients received ivuxolimab intravenously at 0.01 to 10 mg/kg every 2 weeks. Hepatocellular carcinoma, melanoma, renal cell or head and neck cancer occurred in dose-escalation patients. Study-level points and caveats: Low clonal expansion, among the lowest seen, marked partial responders at 0.1-3.0 mg/kg. Low normalized T-cell clonal expansion also characterized some of the nonresponders.

Libraries were prepared by immunoSEQ multiplex PCR; TCRdb keeps only in-frame clonotypes and omits some of them. This table has about 55,000 clones, roughly 86% appearing once. The chain combines TRBV19 with TRBJ2-5; 7 nucleotides align to TRBD1. The source was CD4+ or CD8+ T cells sorted from blood, collected in a trial of the OX40 agonist ivuxolimab. The sequence derives from an adult with an advanced solid tumor such as melanoma, head and neck, liver or kidney cancer. CDR3 DNA: TGTGCCAGTAGTCCACGTCGGACAGGACAAGAGACCCAGTACTTC. It yields the protein CASSPRRTGQETQYF.